A single sample is the source of the 8 T cell receptor beta chains below, sequenced in a study of blood T cell repertoires in COVID-19. This table comes from immunoSEQ multiplex PCR, and its TCRdb copy is limited to in-frame clones, with some not included. The sample holds tens of thousands of clones, around 80% seen once. The sample was peripheral blood. The receptors shown here come from a man in his sixties or seventies with acute or convalescent COVID-19.

There are many counts of this clone. The rearrangement links TRBV5-1 to TRBJ2-7; 8 nucleotides line up with TRBD1. Germline assignment: CDR1 SGHRS and CDR2 YFSETQ. The CDR3 has 17 amino acids. The trim removed 0 bases at V and 3 bases at J, leaving 11 bases unmatched. CDR3 sequence reads: CASSLGRTGKAGYEQYF. The CDR3 region has the DNA TGCGCCAGCAGCTTGGGCCGGACAGGGAAAGCAGGCTACGAGCAGTACTTC.

A few counts support this clone. The V gene is TRBV13, the J gene TRBJ2-4; maybe TRBD2 (6 bases). CDR1 and CDR2 from the germline V gene are PRHDT and FYEKMQ (reference sequence). Trimming shortened V by 0 bases and J by 2 bases, and 11 bases separated the two germline ends. This CDR3 has 16 residues. CDR3 nucleotides: TGTGCCAGCAGCTTAGGCCTAGGAGGGCCCAAAAACATTCAGTACTTC. This translates into CASSLGLGGPKNIQYF.

The rearrangement uses TRBV9 and TRBJ2-2; D is possibly TRBD1 (6 bases). The V end was cut by 2 bases, the J end by 5 bases, with 13 bases between. The germline V gene encodes CDR1 SGDLS and CDR2 YYNGEE. This CDR3 has 15 residues. The CDR3 DNA sequence: TGTGCCAGCAGCGTTGAGGCAGGGGATACCGGGGAGCTGTTTTTT. Translating gives CASSVEAGDTGELFF.

J is TRBJ2-1 and V is TRBV6-6, with TRBD2 identical over 10 bases. Germline V gives CDR1 MNHNY, CDR2 SVGAGI (reference sequence). The CDR3 is 16 amino acids. Unmatched junction bases numbered 10, after V lost 5 bases and J lost 6 bases. This CDR3 reads CASSLPPSGSINEQFF. DNA for the CDR3: TGTGCCAGCAGTCTCCCTCCTAGCGGGAGCATCAATGAGCAGTTCTTC.

The sample holds one count of this clone. The CDR3 loop reads CASSMDRDSPLHF. The CDR3 bases are TGTGCCAGCAGTATGGACAGGGACTCACCCCTCCACTTT. V gene TRBV12-3 or TRBV12-4 combines with J gene TRBJ1-6, with TRBD1 matching over 8 bases. The CDR3 is 13 amino acids. The junction had 4 bases not matched to a gene; V was cut back by 5 bases and J by 10 bases.

This clone was detected only once. V and J are TRBV9 and TRBJ2-5, with D unclear. This CDR3 has 15 amino acids. Germline V lookup: CDR1 SGDLS, CDR2 YYNGEE. V lost 4 bases and J lost 2, with 15 bases in between. For the CDR3, the DNA is TGTGCCAGCAGCTCCCTTCGACACCCACAAGAGACCCAGTACTTC. It is translated as CASSSLRHPQETQYF.

The rearrangement links TRBV18 to TRBJ1-2; no firm D call. Trimming cost V 3 bases and J 3 bases, with 8 bases left between them. Germline-derived CDR1 and CDR2 are KGHSH and LQKENI. The CDR3 is 13 residues long. The CDR3 region has the DNA TGTGCCAGCTCACCTGAACGGGACTATGGCTACACCTTC. Translation gives CASSPERDYGYTF.

The table lists this clone with a few counts. The genes are TRBV4-1 and TRBJ2-1; D unclear. CDR3 length equals 17 residues. Trimming stripped 2 bases from V and 0 bases from J, with 14 bases between. Germline lookup yields CDR1 MGHRA and CDR2 YSYEKL. This chain's CDR3 is CASSQSQTLASYNEQFF. In nucleotides, the CDR3 is TGCGCCAGCAGCCAATCGCAGACTCTCGCCTCCTACAATGAGCAGTTCTTC.